These 18 T cell receptor beta chains were all obtained from the same sample, sequenced in a study of OX40 agonist ivuxolimab in advanced cancers. Using immunoSEQ multiplex PCR, the repertoire was profiled, and TCRdb retains in-frame clones only, with some absent. The sample carries approximately 77,000 clones, approximately 80% recorded once. This specimen consisted of CD4+ or CD8+ T cells sorted from blood, obtained in a trial of the OX40 agonist ivuxolimab. The source of these receptors is an adult with an advanced solid tumor such as melanoma, head and neck, liver or kidney cancer.

The V call is TRBV30, the J call TRBJ2-7; D uncertain. The germline gives CDR1 GTSNPN, CDR2 SVGIG (reference sequence). CDR3 length: 14 residues. V lost 3 bases and J 2 bases, leaving 14 bases between the germline ends. The CDR3 reads CAWSRTLPPYEQYF. In DNA form, the CDR3 reads TGTGCCTGGAGCCGGACCTTACCCCCCTACGAGCAGTACTTC.

The genes are TRBV7-9 and TRBJ2-7; TRBD2 agrees at 8 bases. The V gene's germline CDR1 is SEHNR and CDR2 FQNEAQ (reference sequence). The CDR3 is 15 amino acids. Unmatched junction bases numbered 8, after V lost 5 bases and J lost 2 bases. The CDR3 DNA reads TGTGCCAGCAGCCAAACGGGAGGGTTAACCTACGAGCAGTACTTC. Residues: CASSQTGGLTYEQYF.

The chain links TRBV6-6 to TRBJ2-1; TRBD1 agrees at 7 bases. Germline V gene sequence: CDR1 MNHNY, CDR2 SVGAGI (reference sequence). The CDR3 is made up of 12 amino acids. V was pared by 6 bases and J by 8 bases, with 4 bases of the junction left unmatched. The chain's CDR3 is CASSLTGDEQFF. The CDR3, as DNA: TGTGCCAGCAGCCTAACAGGGGATGAGCAGTTCTTC.

This clone occurred a few times. The chain is built from TRBV19 and TRBJ2-7, with D perhaps matching TRBD1 (6 bases). The V gene lost 5 bases and the J gene lost 5 bases, with 13 bases spanning the gap. Germline V gives CDR1 LNHDA, CDR2 SQIVND (reference sequence). The CDR3 is 13 residues long. Here the CDR3 DNA reads TGTGCCAGTAGTGGGGGCTGGCGGGACGAGCAGTACTTC. Translated: CASSGGWRDEQYF.

The gene calls are TRBV7-3 and TRBJ2-5; D might be TRBD2 (6 bases). Trimming shortened V by 1 base and J by 5 bases, and 14 bases separated the two germline ends. The CDR3 length is 15 residues. Per the germline V gene, CDR1 is SGHTA and CDR2 is FQGTGA. The CDR3 region has the DNA TGTGCCAGCAGCTTAAAGGGACCCGGAGGGGAGACCCAGTACTTC. The encoded protein is CASSLKGPGGETQYF.

This sequence joins TRBV29-1 and TRBJ2-5; D call uncertain. Germline loops: CDR1 SQVTM, CDR2 ANQGSEA. The V gene lost 0 bases and the J gene lost 1 base, with 9 bases spanning the gap. The CDR3 extends over 14 amino acids. Written as DNA, the CDR3 is TGCAGCGTTGAAGATAGTTACACCCAAGAGACCCAGTACTTC. This encodes CSVEDSYTQETQYF.

The genes are TRBV25-1 and TRBJ1-2, with 7 bases fitting TRBD1. J was trimmed by 8 bases and V by 9 bases; bases with no gene match: 12. CDR1 MGHDK and CDR2 SYGVNS come from the germline V gene. CDR3 length: 13 amino acids. Here the CDR3 reads CASSGQSFYGYTF. For the CDR3, the DNA is TGTGCCAGTTCGGGACAGTCCTTCTACGGCTACACCTTC.

J is TRBJ1-5 and V is TRBV7-2; D gene unclear. CDR3 length: 15 amino acids. Trimming took off 1 base at V and 0 bases at J, with 7 bases between the two ends. CDR1 is SGHTA, CDR2 FQGNSA, per germline. The DNA of the CDR3 is TGTGCCAGCAGCTTAGTTCCGTTTAGCAATCAGCCCCAGCATTTT. Protein product: CASSLVPFSNQPQHF.

This sequence joins TRBV7-8 and TRBJ1-3; D gene uncertain. This CDR3 contains 19 residues. Trimming cost V 0 bases and J 0 bases, with 18 bases left between them. Germline-derived CDR1 and CDR2 are SGHVS and FQNEAQ. The CDR3, as DNA: TGTGCCAGCAGCTTAGCCGTCGGGTTCCGGACGACCTCTGGAAACACCATATATTTT. Amino acids: CASSLAVGFRTTSGNTIYF.

The V call is TRBV29-1, the J call TRBJ1-1; 10 nucleotides agree with TRBD1. Trimming cost V 7 bases and J 3 bases; bases outside gene matches: 2. Germline CDR1 reads SQVTM; CDR2 reads ANQGSEA. This CDR3 has 12 amino acids. The CDR3 here is CSAGQGDTEAFF. The CDR3 bases are TGCAGCGCAGGACAGGGGGACACTGAAGCTTTCTTT.

This sequence joins TRBV5-4 and TRBJ2-3, with 10 bases lining up with TRBD2. After removal of 3 bases from V and 6 bases from J, the junction contained 4 bases not matched to a gene. Looked up from germline, CDR1 is SGHNT and CDR2 is YYREEE (reference sequence). CDR3 length equals 14 residues. The chain's CDR3 is CASSSKGLADTQYF. CDR3 bases: TGTGCCAGCAGCTCAAAGGGACTAGCGGATACGCAGTATTTT.

This clone was seen a handful of times. The rearrangement uses TRBV4-1 and TRBJ1-6; D is unresolved. Germline loops: CDR1 MGHRA, CDR2 YSYEKL. The CDR3 has 15 amino acids. Trimming left V 2 bases short and J 6 bases short, with 11 bases between. The CDR3 loop is CASSQTTLTNSPLHF. CDR3 DNA sequence: TGCGCCAGCAGCCAAACGACACTAACTAATTCACCCCTCCACTTT.

The CDR3 loop reads CACSELPGEQYF. In DNA form, the CDR3 reads TGTGCCTGCTCGGAGCTTCCAGGCGAGCAGTACTTC. V and J are TRBV6-6 and TRBJ2-7, with D unresolved. The CDR3 spans 12 residues. Trimming removed 11 bases from V and 6 bases from J, with 17 bases in between. Germline V gene lookup returns CDR1 MNHNY and CDR2 SVGAGI (reference sequence).

V is TRBV12-5 and J is TRBJ2-5, with D unclear. V lost 4 bases and J 5 bases, leaving 8 bases between the germline ends. The CDR3 consists of 12 residues. In germline, CDR1 is LGHNT, CDR2 FRNRAP. The CDR3 DNA reads as TGTGCTAGTGGTTCCCTCTCGGAGACCCAGTACTTC. This sequence encodes CASGSLSETQYF.

V is TRBV13 and J is TRBJ2-1, with 8 bases fitting TRBD2. Unmatched junction bases numbered 17, after V lost 7 bases and J lost 3 bases. Germline assignment: CDR1 PRHDT and CDR2 FYEKMQ (reference sequence). This CDR3 contains 18 residues. The CDR3 spells CASTSGGTGRAVYNEQFF. The CDR3 bases are TGTGCCAGCACCTCCGGGGGTACCGGGAGGGCCGTCTACAATGAGCAGTTCTTC.

The genes are TRBV7-9 and TRBJ2-5; 13 nucleotides line up with TRBD2. The V gene's germline CDR1 is SEHNR and CDR2 FQNEAQ (reference sequence). The CDR3 length is 16 residues. Losses at the gene ends were 5 bases for V and 4 bases for J; bases not matched to a gene: 7. Here the CDR3 reads CASSPGLAGVSETQYF. The CDR3 bases are TGTGCCAGCAGCCCAGGACTAGCGGGAGTTTCAGAGACCCAGTACTTC. The full variable domain, its missing parts supplied by reference TRBV7-9 and TRBJ2-5, is DTGVSQNPRHKITKRGQNVTFRCDPISEHNRLYWYRQTLGQGPEFLTYFQNEAQLEKSRLLSDRFSAERPKGSFSTLEIQRTEQGDSAMYLCASSPGLAGVSETQYFGPGTRLLVL.

Points on this clone: This specimen includes other DNA sequences encoding the same CDR3. The chain couples TRBV30 to TRBJ2-6; D not certain. Trimming cost V 5 bases and J 4 bases, with 6 bases left between them. Germline V lookup: CDR1 GTSNPN, CDR2 SVGIG (reference sequence). This CDR3 region has 12 residues. CDR3 residues: CAWSTGANVLTF. The CDR3 DNA follows: TGTGCCTGGTCGACCGGGGCCAACGTCCTGACTTTC. Full variable domain (missing parts from reference TRBV30 and TRBJ2-6): SQTIHQWPATLVQPVGSPLSLECTVEGTSNPNLYWYRQAAGRGLQLLFYSVGIGQISSEVPQNLSASRPQDRQFILSSKKLLLSDSGFYLCAWSTGANVLTFGAGSRLTVL.

This clone was seen only a few times. The chain joins TRBV10-3 to TRBJ1-6; D is perhaps TRBD1 (5 bases). Germline V gives CDR1 ENHRY, CDR2 SYGVKD. Trimming cost V 2 bases and J 6 bases, with 8 bases left between them. This CDR3 contains 14 residues. CDR3 in amino acids: CAISEPDTNSPLHF. In DNA, the CDR3 is TGTGCCATCAGTGAGCCGGACACTAATTCACCCCTCCACTTT.